This T cell receptor beta chain originates from a study of human T cells and chemical hapten exposure (dated by TCRdb to the early 2020s). Context from the whole study: For sensitization, 2% DPC in acetone was applied to an approximately 2 cm by approximately 2 cm area of upper inner arm skin. Weekly therapeutic DPC doses were additionally applied to the scalp of patients throughout the roughly 26-week study period. Patch testing was done on the upper back using Finn chambers containing 0.01% DPC, and results were scored after 6 days according to International Contact Dermatitis Research Group standards. The mostly female patient cohort included alopecia areata with under or over 50% scalp involvement, alopecia totalis and alopecia universalis. Libraries were combined into a pool for sequencing, and differences in TCR yield between samples came mainly from small differences in library volumes within the pool. The study tracked peripheral blood TCR repertoire changes in vivo during primary and secondary sensitization to the hapten diphenylcyclopropenone (DPC) in alopecia patients. Blood samples were taken from patients before sensitization (week 0) and then at 2, 6 and about 24 weeks after DPC sensitization. Twenty-nine alopecia patients provided blood for TCR sequencing at one to four time points (pre-sensitization, 2, 6 and 24 weeks). Results and caveats for the whole study, not just this receptor: Expanded TCRs formed significantly more large CDR3 similarity clusters than pre-sensitization or healthy control sets, consistent with antigen-driven responses. Repeated subsampling changed both the strength of the expansion versus patch-test correlation and the threshold at which the correlation became significant. The number of PT1 expanded TCRs positively correlated with patch test score, significant at thresholds 8, 16 and 32 but not 4. Because every patient had alopecia, a presumed autoimmune disease, the patients' immune response might differ from that of healthy individuals. DPC sensitization did not change how many TCRs were above 1 in 1000 frequency, and no evidence was found of alterations in global repertoire structure.

At the junction V is shortened by 5 bases and J by 8 bases, with 15 bases in between. Sequences DFQATT (CDR1) and SNEGSKA (CDR2) are obtained from the germline V gene (reference sequence). Reading from cysteine to phenylalanine, the CDR3 counts 12 amino acids. Kept here is only the CDR3 DNA, which spans 36 bases and is read in frame from base 1. Taken with the paper, the label for time point translates to: patch test 1, 2 weeks after DPC sensitization. This sample's treatment or condition label indicates: therapeutic diphenylcyclopropenone sensitization with weekly scalp DPC. At each patch-test visit, blood was drawn before the patch test was applied. Eligible patients were aged 18 to 70, diagnosed with alopecia, deemed suitable for DPC therapy, and excluded if pregnant. Total RNA was extracted from unfractionated whole blood that had been collected in Tempus Blood RNA tubes. The library was built by means of RACE. The sequencer listed for this sample is NextSeq 500. During library preparation, unique molecular identifiers were attached to individual cDNA molecules so that TCRs could be counted quantitatively and reproducibly. Both TCR alpha and TCR beta chains were sequenced from each blood RNA sample. In the original analysis: A median of about 100,000 TCRs per sample was observed, with a range of roughly 20,000 to 700,000. V, J and CDR3 annotation of the TCR reads was carried out using the Decombinator software suite. Every sample was subsampled to the same number of TCRs (28,000) for the PS versus PT1 abundance plots. Expanded TCRs were defined as absent before sensitization and observed at least eight times at the 2-week time point. TCRdb's own reprocessing of the public reads used fastp at Q25 and MiXCR and kept productive beta chains. Rows are unified per CDR3 protein, each entry keeping the most common DNA and genes. TCRdb, rather than the study authors, made the V and J calls. For this sample there are 380,000 or so distinct CDR3 sequences; nearly 5% appear just once. The ten top clones hold 2% to 2.5% of the sample.

This clonotype has at least ten counts. Its antigen is still unknown. Base-call qualities are not available, and no considerably larger clone is one nucleotide away. The chain uses TRBV20-1 and TRBJ1-2, with the identity of the D gene unclear. The receptor comes from a woman aged 50 to 60 with alopecia areata. Some clones in this sample may be carry-over from other donors' samples. Specimen: whole blood, collected in connection with sensitization to the hapten diphenylcyclopropenone (DPC). The CDR3 reads as follows: CSARTGGDGYTF. The DNA is TGCAGTGCTCGCACGGGAGGCGACGGCTACACCTTC.